Below are 30 T cell receptor beta chains sequenced from a single sample in a study of PD-1 blockade in classical Hodgkin lymphoma. Documented time point: cycle 4 day 1 (C4D1), after about 6 weeks of nivolumab. All the patients suffered relapse after autologous stem cell transplantation, and brentuximab vedotin exposure differed. Data came from immunoSEQ multiplex PCR; TCRdb stores just in-frame clones and leaves some out. There are about 21,000 clones in the sample; approximately 89% occur only once, and 13% lies in the top ten. Sequencing used peripheral blood mononuclear cells (PBMCs), obtained before the fourth cycle of nivolumab. These receptors came from a human donor with classical Hodgkin lymphoma.

V is TRBV5-5 and J is TRBJ2-7, with 8 bases aligning to TRBD1. V lost 5 bases and J lost 7; bases outside the gene matches: 11. The CDR3 is 14 residues long. Germline-derived CDR1 and CDR2 are SGHKS and YYEKEE (reference sequence). CDR3 protein: CASRRGTGFAEQYF. CDR3 in DNA: TGTGCCAGCAGACGGGGGACAGGCTTCGCGGAGCAGTACTTC.

The chain has TRBV30 and TRBJ2-3, with D hard to call. This CDR3 contains 13 residues. V lost 3 bases to trimming and J lost 5 bases, with 12 bases between them. Germline CDR1 reads GTSNPN; CDR2 reads SVGIG (reference sequence). The CDR3 protein is CAWSGGWGDTQYF. DNA for the CDR3: TGTGCCTGGAGCGGTGGTTGGGGAGATACGCAGTATTTT.

V and J are TRBV6-5 and TRBJ2-2, with 7 bases matching TRBD1. The CDR3 covers 13 residues. Germline V lookup: CDR1 MNHEY, CDR2 SVGAGI. V trimming: 4 bases; J trimming: 9 bases; junction bases outside the gene matches: 5. The DNA for the CDR3 is TGTGCCAGCAGTTTTGACAGGGTCCGGGAGCTGTTTTTT. This translates into CASSFDRVRELFF.

CDR3 sequence reads: CASSLVSSTDTQYF. CDR3 nucleotide sequence: TGTGCCAGCAGTTTAGTCTCTAGCACAGATACGCAGTATTTT. V gene TRBV27 combines with J gene TRBJ2-3; D not resolved. The CDR3 length is 14 residues. Germline CDR1 MNHEY, CDR2 SMNVEV (reference sequence). Trimming took off 2 bases at V and 0 bases at J, with 6 bases between the two ends.

This rearrangement joins TRBV27 to TRBJ2-7, with 7 positions matching TRBD1. The J segment lost 2 bases and the V segment lost 5 bases, leaving 3 bases of the junction unmatched. Germline assignment: CDR1 MNHEY and CDR2 SMNVEV (reference sequence). CDR3 length: 13 residues. CDR3 sequence reads: CASSMTGPYEQYF. Here the CDR3 DNA reads TGTGCCAGCAGTATGACAGGGCCCTACGAGCAGTACTTC.

This clone appeared a few times. The V gene is TRBV2, the J gene TRBJ2-1; 10 bases line up with TRBD2. J lost 4 bases, V lost 6 bases, and 9 bases had no gene match. Per germline, CDR1 SNHLY and CDR2 FYNNEI. This CDR3 region has 16 residues. The CDR3 reads CASSASSGGFYNEQFF. CDR3 coding DNA: TGTGCCAGCAGCGCGTCTAGCGGGGGCTTTTACAATGAGCAGTTCTTC.

This clone occurred once. The chain has TRBV6-5 and TRBJ1-2; 7 bases align to TRBD1. This CDR3 has 14 residues. The junction had 4 bases not matched to a gene; V was cut back by 3 bases and J by 3 bases. Per germline, CDR1 MNHEY and CDR2 SVGAGI. DNA for the CDR3: TGTGCCAGCAGTTATCGTGACAGGGACTATGGCTACACCTTC. This codes for CASSYRDRDYGYTF.

The chain combines TRBV6-1 with TRBJ2-7; 7 bases are a match to TRBD1. V lost 4 bases and J lost 4; bases outside the gene matches: 7. The CDR3 sequence is 14 residues long. Germline V gene data show CDR1 as MNHNS and CDR2 as SASEGT. The CDR3 here is CASSGQGRKYEQYF. CDR3 in DNA: TGTGCCAGCAGTGGACAGGGCAGGAAATACGAGCAGTACTTC.

The gene calls are TRBV7-2 and TRBJ1-2; D unresolved. Germline V gene lookup returns CDR1 SGHTA and CDR2 FQGNSA. Trimming left V 3 bases short and J 2 bases short, with 10 bases between. This CDR3 contains 14 residues. The CDR3 is CASSLETENYGYTF. The CDR3 DNA sequence: TGTGCCAGCAGCTTGGAGACGGAGAACTATGGCTACACCTTC.

V usage is TRBV28 and J usage is TRBJ2-2; 12 bases fit TRBD1. The trim removed 6 bases at V and 1 base at J, leaving 12 bases unmatched. The germline CDR1 and CDR2 sequences are MDHEN and SYDVKM. The CDR3 sequence is 19 residues long. As DNA, the CDR3 is TGTGCCAGCAGGACTCCCGGGACAGGGGGCGGGATGAACACCGGGGAGCTGTTTTTT. This gives the protein CASRTPGTGGGMNTGELFF.

DNA of the CDR3: TGTGCCAGCAGCTCTCCCGGGACAACCCAGCCCCAGCATTTT. This encodes CASSSPGTTQPQHF. The chain recombines TRBV7-9 with TRBJ1-5; possibly TRBD1 for D (6 bases). The V end lost 4 bases, the J end lost 7 bases, and 14 bases lay between the germline ends. The CDR3 spans 14 residues. Looked up from germline, CDR1 is SEHNR and CDR2 is FQNEAQ (reference sequence).

The chain links TRBV2 to TRBJ2-5, with D unclear. CDR1 and CDR2 (germline): SNHLY, FYNNEI. V lost 4 bases, J lost 2 bases, and 8 bases lay in between. CDR3 size: 13 residues. The CDR3 region is CASSVLEQETQYF. In DNA form, the CDR3 reads TGTGCCAGCAGTGTTCTGGAACAAGAGACCCAGTACTTC.

The rearrangement joins TRBV4-3 to TRBJ2-7, with no clear D. This CDR3 spans 14 amino acids. Trimming cost V 4 bases and J 0 bases, with 10 bases left between them. Germline values: CDR1 LGHNA, CDR2 YSLEER. The CDR3 sequence is CASSPAAVSYEQYF. The CDR3 DNA reads TGCGCCAGCAGCCCCGCGGCCGTCTCCTACGAGCAGTACTTC.

V is TRBV28 and J is TRBJ2-5; D may match TRBD1 or TRBD2 (5 bases each). This CDR3 contains 13 residues. V lost 5 bases to trimming and J lost 0 bases, with 7 bases between them. The germline V gene encodes CDR1 MDHEN and CDR2 SYDVKM. The CDR3 loop reads CASSRDHQETQYF. The CDR3 nucleotides are TGTGCCAGCAGTCGGGACCACCAAGAGACCCAGTACTTC.

This rearrangement joins TRBV7-9 to TRBJ1-4; TRBD1 might be the D (6 bases). The CDR3 is 18 residues long. V was pared by 0 bases and J by 3 bases, with 17 bases between. Germline CDR1 reads SEHNR; CDR2 reads FQNEAQ (reference sequence). CDR3 sequence reads: CASSLAEGGRRPNEKLFF. CDR3 sequence (DNA): TGTGCCAGCAGCTTAGCGGAGGGGGGGCGCCGACCTAATGAAAAACTGTTTTTT.

The chain is built from TRBV19 and TRBJ1-5; D perhaps matches TRBD1 (6 bases). The CDR3 consists of 17 residues. V dropped 6 bases and J dropped 0 bases, with 18 bases sitting between them. Germline values: CDR1 LNHDA, CDR2 SQIVND (reference sequence). Here the CDR3 reads CASSPPTGMLSNQPQHF. The CDR3 DNA reads TGTGCCAGTAGCCCGCCCACAGGGATGCTTAGCAATCAGCCCCAGCATTTT.

V gene TRBV29-1 combines with J gene TRBJ1-1; D gene unclear. Germline V gene data show CDR1 as SQVTM and CDR2 as ANQGSEA. V was cut by 6 bases and J by 1 base, with 15 bases left in between. This CDR3 comprises 14 residues. The CDR3 region is CSVRAVVANTEAFF. The CDR3 region has the DNA TGCAGCGTACGGGCCGTGGTGGCGAACACTGAAGCTTTCTTT.

The gene calls are TRBV5-1 and TRBJ2-3, with 7 bases matching TRBD2. The J segment lost 3 bases and the V segment lost 2 bases, leaving 3 bases of the junction unmatched. There are 14 residues in the CDR3. Looked up from germline, CDR1 is SGHRS and CDR2 is YFSETQ. CDR3: CASSLSSGTDTQYF. CDR3 coding DNA: TGCGCCAGCAGCTTATCTAGCGGTACAGATACGCAGTATTTT.

A few counts support this clone. This chain links TRBV18 with TRBJ2-7, with no clear D. The germline V gene has CDR1 KGHSH and CDR2 LQKENI. Trimming cost V 6 bases and J 3 bases, with 6 bases left between them. The CDR3 runs to 11 residues. This chain's CDR3 is CASSPFYEQYF. In DNA form, the CDR3 reads TGTGCCAGCTCGCCCTTCTACGAGCAGTACTTC.

The CDR3 is CASSLAGGGTGELFF. CDR3 DNA sequence: TGCGCCAGCAGCTTGGCCGGGGGAGGTACCGGGGAGCTGTTTTTT. The V and J genes are TRBV5-1 and TRBJ2-2; D might be TRBD2 (6 bases). V lost 0 bases, J lost 5 bases, and 11 bases lay in between. The CDR3 has 15 amino acids. In germline, CDR1 is SGHRS, CDR2 YFSETQ.

This clone appeared once. This CDR3 reads CASSQAGAPDTQYF. CDR3 nucleotide sequence: TGTGCCAGCAGCCAAGCCGGTGCCCCAGATACGCAGTATTTT. This chain joins TRBV14 and TRBJ2-3; the D is unclear. In germline, CDR1 is SGHDN, CDR2 FVKESK. This CDR3 contains 14 residues. Trimming removed 1 base from V and 4 bases from J, with 9 bases in between.

This sequence joins TRBV6-4 and TRBJ1-2; D is possibly TRBD1 (5 bases). Trimming shortened V by 0 bases and J by 5 bases, and 16 bases separated the two germline ends. The CDR3 is made up of 16 amino acids. The germline V gene has CDR1 MRHNA and CDR2 SNTAGT. The CDR3 loop is CASSDSGRGKRYGYTF. CDR3 nucleotides: TGTGCCAGCAGTGACTCAGGAAGGGGTAAACGGTATGGCTACACCTTC.

The chain recombines TRBV10-3 with TRBJ2-3; D is possibly TRBD2 (5 bases). The V gene lost 10 bases and the J gene lost 3 bases, with 14 bases spanning the gap. The germline gives CDR1 ENHRY, CDR2 SYGVKD. CDR3 length: 13 residues. The CDR3 loop reads CATTGSGTDTQYF. Here the CDR3 DNA reads TGTGCCACCACTGGGTCGGGGACAGATACGCAGTATTTT.

This chain uses TRBV7-2 with TRBJ1-2; 8 positions agree with TRBD1. There are 15 residues in the CDR3. Germline V gives CDR1 SGHTA, CDR2 FQGNSA. The trim removed 1 base at V and 4 bases at J, leaving 5 bases unmatched. CDR3 region: CASSLGQGRSYGYTF. In DNA, the CDR3 is TGTGCCAGCAGCTTAGGACAGGGGAGGTCCTATGGCTACACCTTC. The full variable domain, its missing parts supplied by reference TRBV7-2 and TRBJ1-2, is GAGVSQSPSNKVTEKGKDVELRCDPISGHTALYWYRQSLGQGLEFLIYFQGNSAPDKSGLPSDRFSAERTGGSVSTLTIQRTQQEDSAVYLCASSLGQGRSYGYTFGSGTRLTVV.

J is TRBJ2-3 and V is TRBV5-4, with 15 bases aligning to TRBD2. The CDR3 has 17 amino acids. Germline CDR1 reads SGHNT; CDR2 reads YYREEE (reference sequence). Trimming cost V 3 bases and J 8 bases; bases outside gene matches: 10. CDR3 residues: CASSSGTSGGQYSTQYF. The CDR3 DNA sequence: TGTGCCAGCAGCTCGGGGACTAGCGGGGGGCAGTATTCTACGCAGTATTTT.

The rearrangement links TRBV4-1 to TRBJ1-5, with 7 bases matching TRBD1. V gave up 0 bases and J gave up 1 base; unmatched junction bases: 9. Germline CDR1 is MGHRA and CDR2 is YSYEKL. This CDR3 comprises 18 residues. In DNA form, the CDR3 reads TGCGCCAGCAGCCAAGATGCGGGAGGGGGCAAGAGCAATCAGCCCCAGCATTTT. It is translated as CASSQDAGGGKSNQPQHF.

This clone was seen only a few times. The V call is TRBV25-1, the J call TRBJ2-1, with 10 bases matching TRBD1. Trimming took 4 bases from V and 15 from J; bases not matched to a gene: 6. Germline loops: CDR1 MGHDK, CDR2 SYGVNS. The CDR3 length is 12 residues. The DNA of the CDR3 is TGTGCCAGCAGTGTGGGACAGGGGCTTTCGTTCTTC. It specifies CASSVGQGLSFF.

This rearrangement joins TRBV15 to TRBJ1-5; possible D gene TRBD1, 6 bases. CDR1 and CDR2 from the germline V gene are LNHNV and YYDKDF (reference sequence). Trimming removed 0 bases at V and 6 bases at J, with 15 bases between. This CDR3 contains 16 residues. The CDR3 sequence is CATSRDRVTGPQPQHF. CDR3 sequence (DNA): TGTGCCACCAGCAGAGATAGGGTAACAGGGCCTCAGCCCCAGCATTTT.

The chain has TRBV6-6 and TRBJ2-7; no firm D call. V was shortened by 0 bases and J by 3 bases, with 9 bases between the two germline ends. This CDR3 region has 14 residues. Germline-derived CDR1 and CDR2 are MNHNY and SVGAGI (reference sequence). The CDR3 spells CASSYSGGDYEQYF. Here the CDR3 DNA reads TGTGCCAGCAGTTACTCTGGCGGAGACTACGAGCAGTACTTC.

The rearrangement uses TRBV6-5 and TRBJ2-3; no reliable D call. Trimming took off 4 bases at V and 4 bases at J, with 12 bases between the two ends. CDR1 and CDR2 (germline): MNHEY, SVGAGI. CDR3 length equals 14 residues. For the CDR3, the DNA is TGTGCCAGCAGTTCATATAGCCCCCCAGATACGCAGTATTTT. This gives the protein CASSSYSPPDTQYF.